The text below deals with one TCR beta chain. The antigen it recognizes is unknown. There are no base qualities to consult, and no much larger clone falls within one base. The CDR3 contains 14 residues, cysteine and phenylalanine counted. Only the CDR3 part of the read is kept: 42 bases, read in frame from the first base. V lost 6 bases and J lost 7 bases; the stretch between them is 15 bases long. The germline V gene (reference sequence) yields MNHEY for CDR1 and SMNVEV for CDR2. To be included, a participant needed at least one PBMC sample from before ART initiation plus at least two post-ART samples. Treatment was received in the United States of America by all participants with HIV. Before DNA extraction, cryopreserved samples containing about 0.9-10 million PBMC were thawed and washed. At the time of the earliest PBMC sample, participants with HIV were aged between roughly 23 and 60 years. Each participant contributed PBMC samples from 1-4 timepoints before ART initiation and 2-8 timepoints after ART initiation, with a median of 7 samples. Serial HIV viral load, CD4+ T-cell count, ART history and demographic data were obtained for every participant. Using a Qiagen kit on a QIAcube, genomic DNA was extracted from unsorted PBMC, with samples processed in batches of 12.

This sample was included in a study of long-term antiretroviral therapy in people with HIV (dated by TCRdb to the early 2020s). For context, the study as a whole: The earliest samples were collected roughly a decade before the 2015 WHO recommendation for immediate ART, at a time when ART was usually postponed until CD4 counts fell. A retrospective serial study tested whether changes in peripheral blood TRB repertoire composition and diversity were associated with ART initiation and durable HIV suppression. Eleven of the 30 participants with HIV were female. No cross-contamination during QIAcube processing turned up in test extractions that ran a monoclonal T-cell line alongside 30 to 35 polyclonal samples. From fewer than 35 adults with confirmed HIV infection, the cohort provided 192 cryopreserved PBMC samples, gathered serially across a mean of approximately six years (range 1-12). What the study reported, not specific to this receptor: A significant increase in TRB diversity was found to be associated with ART initiation, although TRB diversity was observed to remain significantly below that of transplant donor controls even after long-term ART. Narrower CDR3 length ranges were observed in HIV repertoires than in controls, and an antigen-experienced repertoire with only a slight naive shift after ART was suggested by the network structure. No data were available on ART adherence, viral resistance or therapy changes, limiting inferences about post-ART repertoire changes. Because pre-ART samples had limited cell numbers, profiling was done on unsorted PBMC rather than on sorted CD4+ and CD8+ T cells. At every time point, the repertoire was dominated by expanded TRB clones first identified before ART initiation, although this dominance fluctuated and, in many PLHIV, declined after ART. Limited PBMC availability meant only the TCR beta chain was sequenced, without alpha chain pairing. Samples dated from 2004 to 2017, and the ART regimens used may be less effective than current ones.

The immunoSEQ hsTCRB v3.0 assay was used at survey level resolution for TRB variable region sequencing. TRB sequencing targeted a depth of roughly 35,000-50,000 T-cell genomes per sample. An Illumina MiSeq with a v3 150-cycle kit was used to sequence the pooled TRB libraries. Per the source publication's procedure: Repertoire analysis ran in R within a reproducible Nextflow workflow covering QC, data transformation and analysis. LymphoSeq2, an R package for exploring AIRR-Seq data, was used to implement the custom analyses. Four samples that produced fewer than 5000 total TRB sequences were removed, so some 190 HIV repertoires were analyzed. Among the roughly 180 retained HIV repertoires, some 60 were collected before ART initiation and around 130 after ART initiation. Repertoires were downsampled to 5000 TRB nucleotide sequences, and summary statistics were averaged over 100 downsampling iterations. The analysis kept only TRB sequences whose CDR3 regions were at least seven amino acids long. Two measures captured diversity: a Shannon entropy-derived clonality score and the Gini coefficient. In the repertoire networks, any two of the top 5000 CDR3 amino acid sequences were connected whenever the two sequences differed by an edit distance of one. For TRB CDR3 amino acid sequences, antigen specificity groups and MHC restriction were predicted with GLIPH2. To flag known associations with CMV, EBV, HIV or tissue antigens, CDR3 amino acid sequences were compared against VDJdb and McPAS-TCR. Pre-ART, post-ART and control groups were compared with Wilcoxon signed-rank tests and Holm-Bonferroni correction. The table was pulled from immuneACCESS by TCRdb, which kept in-frame rearrangements only. Such tables lose some clones; where checked, under half of the loss comes from unresolved V genes, and the rest has no known cause. The DNA was the basis for D and trimming; V, J and clone size are from that table. This sample is represented by about 12,000 clones; 60% to 80% of them were singletons. The ten largest clones add up to 15% to 25% of the sample.

The receptor comes from a woman aged 40 to 49 with HIV. The sample consisted of unsorted PBMCs, taken 0.5 years before starting antiretroviral therapy. Rearrangement joined TRBV27 to TRBJ1-4; the best D guess is TRBD1, with 6 bases matching. The CDR3 corresponds to CASSQQGSGEKLFF. In nucleotide form, the sequence is TGTGCCAGCAGCCAACAGGGCTCTGGTGAAAAACTGTTTTTT.